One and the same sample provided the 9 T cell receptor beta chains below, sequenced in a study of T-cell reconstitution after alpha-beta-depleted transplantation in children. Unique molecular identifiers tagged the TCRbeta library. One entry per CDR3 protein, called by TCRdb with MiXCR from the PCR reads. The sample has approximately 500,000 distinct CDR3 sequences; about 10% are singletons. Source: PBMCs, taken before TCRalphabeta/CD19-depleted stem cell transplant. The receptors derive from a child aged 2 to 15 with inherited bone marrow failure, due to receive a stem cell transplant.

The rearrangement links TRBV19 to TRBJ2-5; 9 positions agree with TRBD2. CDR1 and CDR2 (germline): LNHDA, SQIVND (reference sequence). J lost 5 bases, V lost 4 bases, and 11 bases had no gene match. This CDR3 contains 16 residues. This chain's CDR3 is CASSTTLAGAGETQYF. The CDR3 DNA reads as TGTGCCAGTAGTACAACCTTAGCGGGAGCGGGGGAGACCCAGTACTTC.

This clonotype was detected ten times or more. The CDR3 DNA reads TGTGCCAGCAGCCAAGGTTGGGGTTATAGCAATCAGCCCCAGCATTTT. It specifies CASSQGWGYSNQPQHF. V usage is TRBV3-1 and J usage is TRBJ1-5; unclear D gene. V was clipped by 1 base and J by 0 bases, with 10 bases between them. The CDR3 loop spans 16 amino acids. Germline-derived CDR1 and CDR2 are LGHDT and YNNKEL (reference sequence).

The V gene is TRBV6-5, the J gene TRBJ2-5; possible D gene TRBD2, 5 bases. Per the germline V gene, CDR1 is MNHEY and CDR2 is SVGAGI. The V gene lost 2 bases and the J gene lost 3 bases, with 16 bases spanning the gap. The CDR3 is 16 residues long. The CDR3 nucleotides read TGTGCCAGCAGTTACGGGAGATGGCAGGTCAAAGAGACCCAGTACTTC. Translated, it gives CASSYGRWQVKETQYF.

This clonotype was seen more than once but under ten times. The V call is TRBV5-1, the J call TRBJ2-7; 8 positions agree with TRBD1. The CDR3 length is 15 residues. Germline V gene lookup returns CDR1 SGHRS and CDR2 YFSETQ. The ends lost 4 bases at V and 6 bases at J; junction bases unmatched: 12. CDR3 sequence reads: CASSRGTGLPVEQYF. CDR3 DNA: TGCGCCAGCAGCCGAGGGACAGGACTTCCCGTCGAGCAGTACTTC. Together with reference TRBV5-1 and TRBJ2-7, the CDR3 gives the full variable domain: KAGVTQTPRYLIKTRGQQVTLSCSPISGHRSVSWYQQTPGQGLQFLFEYFSETQRNKGNFPGRFSGRQFSNSRSEMNVSTLELGDSALYLCASSRGTGLPVEQYFGPGTRLTVT.

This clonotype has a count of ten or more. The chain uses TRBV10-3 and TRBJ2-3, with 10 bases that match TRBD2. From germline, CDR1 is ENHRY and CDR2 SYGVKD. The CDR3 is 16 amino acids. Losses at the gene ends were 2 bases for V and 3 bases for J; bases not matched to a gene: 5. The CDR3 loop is CAISEPGLATTDTQYF. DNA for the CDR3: TGTGCCATCAGTGAGCCGGGACTAGCGACTACAGATACGCAGTATTTT.

DNA of the CDR3: TGTGCCTGGAGTGTACCGGTGGGAACTGAAGCTTTCTTT. This gives the protein CAWSVPVGTEAFF. The chain couples TRBV30 to TRBJ1-1; D not resolved. Between the trimmed V and J ends, which lost 0 bases and 5 bases, there was a span of 10 bases. Germline CDR1 is GTSNPN and CDR2 is SVGIG (reference sequence). This CDR3 spans 13 amino acids.

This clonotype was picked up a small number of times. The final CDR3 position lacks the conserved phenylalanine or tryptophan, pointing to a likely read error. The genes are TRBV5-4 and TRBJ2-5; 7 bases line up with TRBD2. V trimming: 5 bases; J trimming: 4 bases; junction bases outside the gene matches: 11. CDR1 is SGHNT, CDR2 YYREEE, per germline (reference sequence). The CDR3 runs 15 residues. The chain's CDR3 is CASRSPEASGETQYL. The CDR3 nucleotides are TGTGCCAGCAGATCCCCGGAGGCTAGCGGAGAGACCCAGTACCTC.

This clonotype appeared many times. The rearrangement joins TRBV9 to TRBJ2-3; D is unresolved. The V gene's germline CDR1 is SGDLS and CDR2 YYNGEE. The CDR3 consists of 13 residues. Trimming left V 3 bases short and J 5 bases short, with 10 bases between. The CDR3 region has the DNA TGTGCCAGCAGCGGAAGTAGGGAAGATACGCAGTATTTT. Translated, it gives CASSGSREDTQYF.

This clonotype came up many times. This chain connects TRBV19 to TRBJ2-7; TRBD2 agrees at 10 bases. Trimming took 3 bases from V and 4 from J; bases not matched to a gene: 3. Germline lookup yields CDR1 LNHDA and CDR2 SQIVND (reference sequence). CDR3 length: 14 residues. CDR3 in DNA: TGTGCCAGTAGTATCGGACTAGCGGCATACGAGCAGTACTTC. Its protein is CASSIGLAAYEQYF.